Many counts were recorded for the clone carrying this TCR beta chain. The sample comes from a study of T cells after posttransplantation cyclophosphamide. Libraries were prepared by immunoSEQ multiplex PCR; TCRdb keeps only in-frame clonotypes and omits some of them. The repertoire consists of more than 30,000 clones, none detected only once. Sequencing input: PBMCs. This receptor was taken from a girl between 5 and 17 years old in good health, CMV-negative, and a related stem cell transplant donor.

The CDR3 coding sequence is TGTGCCAGCATACAAGTGCCTTATGAGCAGTTCTTC. Residues: CASIQVPYEQFF. The chain combines TRBV6-9 with TRBJ2-1, with D unclear. V lost 7 bases and J lost 8, with 12 bases in between. Germline loops: CDR1 MNHGY, CDR2 SVAAGI. The CDR3 covers 12 residues.